The 5 T cell receptor beta chains in this list originate from one sample, sequenced in a study of spatial heterogeneity in lung cancer. Time point of the sample: blood at routine non-recurrence follow-up after resection. TCRdb re-called the 5' RACE reads with MiXCR, one entry per CDR3 protein. Of around 27,000 distinct CDR3 sequences in the sample, 5% to 5.5% were seen once. The sequenced sample was PBMCs, obtained at follow-up. The receptors were sampled from a female donor with early-stage non-small cell lung cancer.

This clonotype was detected ten times or more. The CDR3 reads CAISGPEIGNSYEQYF. The CDR3, as DNA: TGTGCCATCAGCGGCCCGGAGATAGGGAACTCCTACGAGCAGTACTTC. The gene calls are TRBV10-3 and TRBJ2-7; D is unresolved. The CDR3 covers 16 residues. V lost 6 bases and J 0 bases, leaving 18 bases between the germline ends. Germline assignment: CDR1 ENHRY and CDR2 SYGVKD.

The CDR3 loop reads CASSGAHEQYF. CDR3 sequence (DNA): TGTGCCAGCTCGGGGGCCCACGAGCAGTACTTC. This chain joins TRBV12-3 or TRBV12-4 and TRBJ2-7, with D perhaps TRBD1 or TRBD2 (6 bases each). Trimming cost V 8 bases and J 5 bases, with 10 bases left between them. The CDR3 is made up of 11 amino acids.

The sample holds many counts of this clonotype. This rearrangement joins TRBV7-2 to TRBJ1-3; 7 bases agree with TRBD1. Germline CDR1 reads SGHTA; CDR2 reads FQGNSA. The CDR3 sequence is 14 residues long. V dropped 4 bases and J dropped 4; count of bases not matched to a gene: 4. The CDR3 spells CASSSQGLGNTIYF. The CDR3 nucleotides are TGTGCCAGCAGCTCACAGGGGTTAGGAAACACCATATATTTT.

This clonotype was detected many times. This chain joins TRBV5-1 and TRBJ2-4; perhaps TRBD2 as D (6 bases). V dropped 3 bases and J dropped 3 bases, with 10 bases sitting between them. The CDR3 is made up of 14 amino acids. From germline, CDR1 is SGHRS and CDR2 YFSETQ. CDR3 in amino acids: CASSWEAGKNIQYF. For the CDR3, the DNA is TGCGCCAGCAGCTGGGAGGCTGGCAAAAACATTCAGTACTTC.

This clonotype occurred many times. This chain connects TRBV4-3 to TRBJ2-7, with 8 positions matching TRBD1. The CDR3 totals 17 residues. Germline V gene sequence: CDR1 LGHNA, CDR2 YSLEER. The trim removed 0 bases at V and 2 bases at J, leaving 9 bases unmatched. In DNA, the CDR3 is TGCGCCAGCAGCCAAGATTACGAGACAGGGGATCCCTACGAGCAGTACTTC. This codes for CASSQDYETGDPYEQYF.